This T cell receptor beta chain was identified in a study of blood T cell repertoires in COVID-19. Study background: Sites in the United States, Italy and Spain provided acute and convalescent COVID-19 samples.

TCRdb's copy holds only in-frame clones and misses some; the assay was immunoSEQ multiplex PCR. The table lists more than 45,000 clones, roughly 82% of them singletons, with 20% to 25% in the top ten. This clone was seen only a few times. Germline CDR1 is SGHTA and CDR2 is FQGNSA. The CDR3 runs to 13 residues. Trimming removed 1 base at V and 3 bases at J, with 6 bases between. The sequenced material came from peripheral blood. This receptor was obtained from a woman aged 60-75 years with acute or convalescent COVID-19. V is TRBV7-2 and J is TRBJ1-1; D gene ambiguous. The CDR3 DNA sequence: TGTGCCAGCAGCTTAGGCCCGGACACTGAAGCTTTCTTT. Protein: CASSLGPDTEAFF.